The rows below give T cell receptor beta chains drawn from one sample of a study of cytomegalovirus exposure and HLA in healthy donors. Some clones are missing from TCRdb's copy, which holds only in-frame ones; the method was immunoSEQ multiplex PCR. The sample has over 100,000 clones; around four fifths are singletons. The specimen was PBMCs. Source of these receptors: a female donor in good health and CMV-seronegative. Both conserved end residues are part of each CDR3. Each record gives: J gene, D gene, V gene, clone size, CDR3 protein. A D gene is named only where the DNA matches it firmly. Only some rows state a clone size, as once, few, many or a class for expanded clones.

TRBJ2-7 | - | TRBV28 | - | CASSPVFQGPHEQYF
TRBJ2-1 | - | TRBV5-1 | - | CASSLATSYNEQFF
TRBJ2-1 | - | TRBV12-5 | - | CASGGSPGSPGGEQFF
TRBJ1-1 | - | TRBV20-1 | - | CSARRQYEAFF
TRBJ1-1 | - | TRBV29-1 | - | CSVPGPGGDTEAFF
TRBJ2-2 | TRBD2 | TRBV9 | - | CASSVDLAGETGELFF
TRBJ2-2 | TRBD2 | TRBV5-4 | once | CASSFATSGKNTGELFF
TRBJ1-1 | - | TRBV19 | few | CASNREGDTEAFF
TRBJ2-7 | TRBD1 | TRBV28 | - | CASRQGAYEQYF
TRBJ2-1 | - | TRBV10-3 | - | CAIRPEKASYEQFF
TRBJ1-4 | TRBD1 | TRBV27 | - | CASSSRTGGDEKLFF
TRBJ2-7 | - | TRBV18 | few | CASSPGQGDEQYF
TRBJ2-3 | - | TRBV4-1 | - | CASSQVDSADTQYF
TRBJ1-2 | TRBD1 | TRBV28 | - | CASSFLDRAFGYTF
TRBJ1-5 | - | TRBV5-6 | once | CASSLKTGSNQPQHF
TRBJ2-7 | - | TRBV19 | - | CASSIDSTGIYEQYF
TRBJ1-2 | TRBD1 | TRBV15 | - | CATSRGSTGVVDYTF
TRBJ2-3 | TRBD2 | TRBV7-3 | - | CASSLTGLSGGTQYF
- | - | TRBV28 | once | CASSFGVYEQYF
TRBJ2-6 | - | TRBV6-1 | few | CASSEAPSTGMGSGANVLTF
TRBJ2-5 | TRBD1 | TRBV15 | - | CATSRDQQGAGETQYF
TRBJ2-1 | - | TRBV28 | - | CASSLDGLNEQFF